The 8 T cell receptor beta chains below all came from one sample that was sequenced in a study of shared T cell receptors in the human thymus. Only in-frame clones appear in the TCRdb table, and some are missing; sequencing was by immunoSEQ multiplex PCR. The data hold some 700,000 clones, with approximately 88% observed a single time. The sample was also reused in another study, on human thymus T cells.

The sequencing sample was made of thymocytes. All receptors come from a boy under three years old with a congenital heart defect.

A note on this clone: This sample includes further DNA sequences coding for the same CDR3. Here the CDR3 reads CASSPRDRGPYEQYF. In nucleotides, the CDR3 is TGCGCCAGCAGCCCCCGGGACAGGGGGCCCTACGAGCAGTACTTC. J is TRBJ2-7 and V is TRBV5-1; 12 bases are shared with TRBD1. CDR3 size: 15 residues. Unmatched junction bases numbered 4, after V lost 4 bases and J lost 2 bases. The germline gives CDR1 SGHRS, CDR2 YFSETQ.

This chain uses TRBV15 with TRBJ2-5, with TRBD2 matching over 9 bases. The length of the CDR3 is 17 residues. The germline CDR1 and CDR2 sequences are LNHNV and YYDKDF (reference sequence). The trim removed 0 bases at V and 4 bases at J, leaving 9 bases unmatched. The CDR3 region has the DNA TGTGCCACCAGCAGAGATCGGATAGCGGGAGTGGGAGAGACCCAGTACTTC. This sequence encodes CATSRDRIAGVGETQYF.

The CDR3: CASSDQGRETQYF. CDR3 DNA: TGTGCCAGCAGCGACCAGGGCCGGGAGACCCAGTACTTC. The chain recombines TRBV7-8 with TRBJ2-5; maybe TRBD1 (5 bases). The germline V and J ends were trimmed by 5 bases and 5 bases, with 12 bases remaining between them. The CDR3 totals 13 residues. Germline CDR1 and CDR2: SGHVS and FQNEAQ.

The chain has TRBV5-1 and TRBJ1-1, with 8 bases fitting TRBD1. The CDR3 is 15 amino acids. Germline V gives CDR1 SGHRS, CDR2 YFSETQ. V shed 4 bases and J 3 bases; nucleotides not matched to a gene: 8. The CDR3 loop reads CASSAYRGGHTEAFF. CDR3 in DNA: TGCGCCAGCAGCGCATACAGGGGGGGACACACTGAAGCTTTCTTT.

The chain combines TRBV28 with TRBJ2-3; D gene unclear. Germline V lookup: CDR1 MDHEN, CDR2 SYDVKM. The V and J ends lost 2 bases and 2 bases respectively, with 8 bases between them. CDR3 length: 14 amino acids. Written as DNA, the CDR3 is TGTGCCAGCAGTTTAATGAGCGACACAGATACGCAGTATTTT. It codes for CASSLMSDTDTQYF.

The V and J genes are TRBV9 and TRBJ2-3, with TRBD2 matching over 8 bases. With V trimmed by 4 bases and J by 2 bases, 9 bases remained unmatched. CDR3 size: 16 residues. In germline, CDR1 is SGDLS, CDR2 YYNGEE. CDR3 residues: CASSPQTSDPTDTQYF. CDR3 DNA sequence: TGTGCCAGCAGCCCTCAGACTAGCGACCCCACAGATACGCAGTATTTT. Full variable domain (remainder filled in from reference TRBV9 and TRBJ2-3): DSGVTQTPKHLITATGQRVTLRCSPRSGDLSVYWYQQSLDQGLQFLIQYYNGEERAKGNILERFSAQQFPDLHSELNLSSLELGDSALYFCASSPQTSDPTDTQYFGPGTRLTVL.

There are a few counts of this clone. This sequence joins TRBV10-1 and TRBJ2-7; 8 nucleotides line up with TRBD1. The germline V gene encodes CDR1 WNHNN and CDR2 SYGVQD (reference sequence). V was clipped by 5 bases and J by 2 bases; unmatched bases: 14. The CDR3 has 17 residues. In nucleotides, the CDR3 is TGCGCCAGCAGTCCACGAACCGACAGGGGTGGGACCTACGAGCAGTACTTC. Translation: CASSPRTDRGGTYEQYF.

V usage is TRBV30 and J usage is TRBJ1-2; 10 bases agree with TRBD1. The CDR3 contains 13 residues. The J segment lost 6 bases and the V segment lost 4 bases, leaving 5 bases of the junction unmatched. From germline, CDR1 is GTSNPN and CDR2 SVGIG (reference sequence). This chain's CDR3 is CAWTAGQGHGYTF. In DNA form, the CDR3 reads TGTGCCTGGACCGCGGGACAGGGGCATGGCTACACCTTC.